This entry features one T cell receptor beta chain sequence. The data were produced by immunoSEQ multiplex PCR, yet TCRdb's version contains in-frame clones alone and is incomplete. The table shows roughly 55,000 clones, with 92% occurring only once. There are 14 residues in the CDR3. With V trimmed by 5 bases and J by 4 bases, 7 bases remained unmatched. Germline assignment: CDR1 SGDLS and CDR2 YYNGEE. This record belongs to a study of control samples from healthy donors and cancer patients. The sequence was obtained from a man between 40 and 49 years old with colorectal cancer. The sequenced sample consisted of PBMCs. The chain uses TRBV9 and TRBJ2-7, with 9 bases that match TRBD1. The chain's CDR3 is CASSYDRGRYEQYF. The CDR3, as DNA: TGTGCCAGCAGTTATGACAGGGGGAGGTACGAGCAGTACTTC.